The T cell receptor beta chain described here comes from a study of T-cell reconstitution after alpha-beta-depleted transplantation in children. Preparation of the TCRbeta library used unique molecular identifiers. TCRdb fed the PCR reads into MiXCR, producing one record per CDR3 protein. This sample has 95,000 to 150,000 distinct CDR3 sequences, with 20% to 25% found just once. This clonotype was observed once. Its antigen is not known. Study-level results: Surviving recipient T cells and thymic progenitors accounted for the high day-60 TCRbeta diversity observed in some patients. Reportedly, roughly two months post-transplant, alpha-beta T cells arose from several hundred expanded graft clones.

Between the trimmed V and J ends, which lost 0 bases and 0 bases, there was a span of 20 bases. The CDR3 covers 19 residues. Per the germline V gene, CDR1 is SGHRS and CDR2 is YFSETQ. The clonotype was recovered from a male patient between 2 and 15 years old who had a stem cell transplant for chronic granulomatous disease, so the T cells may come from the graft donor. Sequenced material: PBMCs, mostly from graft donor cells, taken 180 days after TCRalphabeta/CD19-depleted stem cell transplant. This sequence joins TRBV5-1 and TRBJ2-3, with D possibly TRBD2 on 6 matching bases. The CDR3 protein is CASSLGWAGPRESTDTQYF. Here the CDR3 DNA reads TGCGCCAGCAGCTTGGGCTGGGCGGGACCCCGAGAGAGCACAGATACGCAGTATTTT.